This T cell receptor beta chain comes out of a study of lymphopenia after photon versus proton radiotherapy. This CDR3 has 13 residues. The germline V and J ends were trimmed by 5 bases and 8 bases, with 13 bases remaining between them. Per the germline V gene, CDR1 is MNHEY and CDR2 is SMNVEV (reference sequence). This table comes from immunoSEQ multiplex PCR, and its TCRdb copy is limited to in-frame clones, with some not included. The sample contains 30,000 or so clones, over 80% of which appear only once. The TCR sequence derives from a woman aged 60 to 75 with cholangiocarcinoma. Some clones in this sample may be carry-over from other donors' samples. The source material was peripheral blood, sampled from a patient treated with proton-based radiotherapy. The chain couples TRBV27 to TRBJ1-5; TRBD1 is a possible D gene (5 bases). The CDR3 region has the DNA TGTGCCAGCAGTACGACAGATTTCGAGCCCCAGCATTTT. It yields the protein CASSTTDFEPQHF.